Shown below are 5 T cell receptor beta chains from a single sample sequenced in a study of T cell responses to AZD1222 COVID-19 vaccine. Repertoires were generated with immunoSEQ multiplex PCR, while TCRdb's copy carries only in-frame clones and drops some. The table shows 100,000 to 150,000 clones, with 70% to 90% occurring only once. The source was peripheral blood, collected on day 0 of AZD1222 vaccination. These receptors were collected from an adult in good health.

This clone was detected once. The chain carries TRBV7-2 and TRBJ2-7, with D tentatively TRBD2 (5 bases). The germline CDR1 and CDR2 sequences are SGHTA and FQGNSA. This CDR3 has 13 residues. V shed 0 bases and J shed 7 bases, with 10 bases lying between them. The CDR3 reads CASSLAGRGEQYF. The CDR3 region has the DNA TGTGCCAGCAGCTTAGCAGGACGAGGGGAGCAGTACTTC.

The V and J genes are TRBV4-1 and TRBJ2-5; 9 bases line up with TRBD1. Trimming at V came to 4 bases and at J to 2 bases, leaving 8 bases not matched to a gene. The germline gives CDR1 MGHRA, CDR2 YSYEKL. There are 16 residues in the CDR3. The CDR3 here is CASSRNTGGLQETQYF. CDR3 nucleotide sequence: TGCGCCAGCAGCCGAAATACAGGGGGCTTGCAAGAGACCCAGTACTTC.

This clone came up once. This sequence joins TRBV6-4 and TRBJ1-5; TRBD1 matches at 10 bases. Trimming at V came to 7 bases and at J to 15 bases, leaving 6 bases not matched to a gene. Germline loops: CDR1 MRHNA, CDR2 SNTAGT. The CDR3 runs to 11 residues. The CDR3 spells CASTFRDRGHF. DNA of the CDR3: TGTGCCAGCACCTTCCGGGACAGGGGGCATTTT.

The V call is TRBV19, the J call TRBJ2-3; possible D gene TRBD1, 5 bases. The CDR3 extends over 12 amino acids. Looked up from germline, CDR1 is LNHDA and CDR2 is SQIVND (reference sequence). Trimming pared 5 bases from V and 11 bases from J, leaving 14 bases between. The DNA of the CDR3 is TGTGCCAGTAGTGTGGCCCAGGGTCGGCAGTATTTT. Protein: CASSVAQGRQYF.

This clone was counted a few times. The chain uses TRBV28 and TRBJ1-2, with D perhaps TRBD1 (5 bases). CDR1 is MDHEN, CDR2 SYDVKM, per germline. V was cut by 2 bases and J by 4 bases, with 11 bases left in between. This CDR3 spans 14 amino acids. Here the CDR3 DNA reads TGTGCCAGCAGTTTAACCGGGGGACGCTATGGCTACACCTTC. Protein sequence: CASSLTGGRYGYTF.